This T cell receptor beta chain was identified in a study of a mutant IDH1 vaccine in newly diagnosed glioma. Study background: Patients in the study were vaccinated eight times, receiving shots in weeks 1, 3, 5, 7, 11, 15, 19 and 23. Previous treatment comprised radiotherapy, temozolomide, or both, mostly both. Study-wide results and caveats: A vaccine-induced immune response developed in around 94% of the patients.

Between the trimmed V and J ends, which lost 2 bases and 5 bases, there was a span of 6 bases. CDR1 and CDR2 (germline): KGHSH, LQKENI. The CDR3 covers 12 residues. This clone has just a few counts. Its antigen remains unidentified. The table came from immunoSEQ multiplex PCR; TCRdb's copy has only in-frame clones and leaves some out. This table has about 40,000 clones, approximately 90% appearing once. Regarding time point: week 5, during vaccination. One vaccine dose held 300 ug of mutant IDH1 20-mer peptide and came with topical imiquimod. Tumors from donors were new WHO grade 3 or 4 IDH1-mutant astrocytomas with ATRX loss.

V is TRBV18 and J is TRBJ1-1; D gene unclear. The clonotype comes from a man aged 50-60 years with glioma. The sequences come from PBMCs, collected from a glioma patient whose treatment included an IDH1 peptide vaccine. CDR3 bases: TGTGCCAGCTCACCAACATCGACTGAAGCTTTCTTT. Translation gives CASSPTSTEAFF.